This section outlines one T cell receptor beta chain sequence together with its context. Its antigen is currently unknown. The CDR3 extends over 14 amino acids. CDR1 and CDR2 (germline): SGHTA, FQGNSA. The sample is drawn from a study of T cells expressing NK-cell markers. Turning to the study itself: From sorted CD3+CD56+NKG2C+, CD3+CD56+NKG2C- and CD3+CD56-NKG2C+ T cells came the TCR beta repertoires.

5'RACE template switching with UMIs generated TCR beta cDNA. TCRdb re-called the 5' RACE reads, yielding one record per CDR3 amino acid sequence without DNA. The sample totals 400,000 to 550,000 distinct CDR3 sequences; its top ten clones hold roughly 7.2%. Whole-study findings and limits: In a handful of donors, dominant clonotypes made up about 25-60.1% of CD3+CD56-NKG2C+ cells. About 6 donors had dominant NKG2C+ clonotypes that comprised roughly 1.0-8% of their CD8+ T cells.

Sequencing used blood T cells: a sorted CD56 or NKG2C T cell subset, CD4+ or CD8+ T cells, or bulk PBMC T cells (not recorded which). This clonotype originated in a woman aged 18-69 years in good health. The chain links TRBV7-2 to TRBJ2-7; checking the TCRdb D call of TRBD1 is not possible without DNA. CDR3: CASSFGTGVNEQYF.